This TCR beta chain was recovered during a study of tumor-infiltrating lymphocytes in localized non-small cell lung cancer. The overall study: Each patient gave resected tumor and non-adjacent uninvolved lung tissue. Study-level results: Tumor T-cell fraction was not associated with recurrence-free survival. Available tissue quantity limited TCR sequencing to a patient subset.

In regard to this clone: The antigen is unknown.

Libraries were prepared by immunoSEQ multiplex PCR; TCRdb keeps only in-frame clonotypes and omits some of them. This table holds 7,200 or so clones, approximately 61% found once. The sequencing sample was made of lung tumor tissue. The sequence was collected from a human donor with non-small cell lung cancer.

Here the CDR3 DNA reads TGTGCCAGCCAATCCTCGGCAGGTTATGGCTACACCTTC. It yields the protein CASQSSAGYGYTF. The chain couples TRBV6-5 to TRBJ1-2; D not certain. This CDR3 comprises 13 residues. With 8 bases removed from V and 5 bases from J, the gap between germline ends came to 15 bases. Germline lookup yields CDR1 MNHEY and CDR2 SVGAGI.